This T cell receptor beta chain was identified in a study of CD8+CD57+ T cells in acquired aplastic anemia (dated by TCRdb to 2017 to 2018). Notes on the research overall: Extracted DNA from sorted CD4+ and CD8+ cells averaged around 3.4 ug, ranging from roughly 0.17 to 27.4 ug. A CD8+CD57+ expansion meant a frequency higher than the mean frequency seen in healthy subjects. Summary of the overall study and its limitations: No significant difference in CD8+ Simpson's diversity was found between patients and healthy controls (P=0.060). Although roughly 30 CD8+ CDR3 sequences were shared by patients and controls, these sequences appeared highly expressed in patients and within the immunodominant clones of patients.

Based on the germline V gene, the CDR1 and CDR2 sequences are SGHDT and YYEEEE. Relative to germline, V is 0 bases shorter and J is 0 bases shorter, with 10 bases between their ends. Measured from the cysteine to the phenylalanine, the CDR3 is 17 residues long. Only the CDR3 part of the read is kept: 51 bases, read in frame from the first base. This clonotype was detected only once. This receptor's antigen is unknown. Per-nucleotide qualities are absent, and no much larger clonotype sits a single base away. A solitary read yields weak support. Genomic DNA served as template for TCR beta VDJ combination and CDR3 sequence profiling. TCR repertoire sequencing was run on an Illumina HiSeq 2000. The paper's processing steps were these. Repertoires were assessed using TRBV/TRBJ rearrangement plots, CDR3 size and DJ length profiles, and Simpson's diversity index. The immunodominant clone was defined as the most abundant DNA sequence in deep sequencing data. CDR3 amino acid sequences were screened for sharing across subjects and compared with published repertoires and the VDJdb database. TCRdb reanalyzed the raw reads on its own, using fastp at Q25 for trimming and MiXCR for clone calling, and kept in-frame beta chains. Each CDR3 protein gets just one entry, which takes the most common genes and DNA from the rows behind it. These V and J calls originate from TCRdb's pipeline instead of the authors' own analysis. The sample records approximately 250,000 distinct CDR3 sequences, 70% to 85% of which are singletons. 35% to 50% of the sample is in the top ten clones.

The patients picked for sequencing were ones in whom flow cytometry had shown an expansion of CD8+CD57+ cells. Severe acquired aplastic anemia was diagnosed in all patients according to International Study of Aplastic Anemia and Agranulocytosis and Camitta criteria. At the time blood was sampled, none of the patients had received any therapy. In the study, sorted CD4+ and CD8+ blood T cells from patients with severe aplastic anemia and from healthy subjects underwent deep sequencing of TCR repertoires. Patients were enrolled in the USA under clinicaltrials.gov protocols 00001620, 01623167, 00001397, 00071045, 00081523 and 00961064. Ficoll-Paque density gradient centrifugation was used to isolate peripheral blood mononuclear cells. Before DNA extraction, CD4+ and CD8+ T cells were sorted by FACS or by magnetic beads.

The sequenced material came from sorted CD4+, CD8+, or CD8+CD57+ T cells (not recorded which) from PBMCs. The clonotype comes from a human donor with aplastic anemia. The chain was built from TRBV5-6 and TRBJ2-6, with TRBD2 tentatively as D gene (5 bases match). Here the CDR3 is given as CASSLDRETSGANVLTF. The nucleotide sequence reads TGTGCCAGCAGCTTGGATAGGGAGACCTCTGGGGCCAACGTCCTGACTTTC.